This is a list of T cell receptor beta chains from one sample in a study of blood T cell repertoires in COVID-19. Repertoires were generated with immunoSEQ multiplex PCR, while TCRdb's copy carries only in-frame clones and drops some. The sample has fewer than 15,000 clones; 85% to 90% are singletons. What was sequenced was peripheral blood. All receptors derive from a woman aged 60-75 years with active COVID-19. CDR3s include the opening cysteine and the closing phenylalanine or tryptophan. The D gene is left open where the match is weak. Expanded clones get a size class; other rows say once, few or many, or leave the size out.

V	D	J	size	DNA	CDR3
TRBV30	.	TRBJ1-4	.	TGTGCCTCCAGTGACAGGCTAACCGAAAAACTGTTTTTT	CASSDRLTEKLFF
TRBV6-4	TRBD2	TRBJ2-1	.	TGTGCCAGCAGTGACTCGACAGCGGGGTACAATGAGCAGTTCTTC	CASSDSTAGYNEQFF
TRBV7-3	TRBD1	TRBJ2-3	.	TGTGCCAGCAGCTTCGCAGGGGGCATGCAGGGTACGCAGTATTTT	CASSFAGGMQGTQYF
TRBV3-1/TRBV3-2	TRBD1	TRBJ1-5	.	TGTGCCAGCAGCTGGACAGGGGGCAATCAGCCCCAGCATTTT	CASSWTGGNQPQHF
TRBV19	.	TRBJ1-5	.	TGTGCCAGTAGTCCAGCGGCAGGGGATAATCAGCCCCAGCATTTT	CASSPAAGDNQPQHF
TRBV10-1	.	TRBJ2-1	few	TGCGCCAGCAGTGAAATGAGGGAGGCAAACAATGAGCAGTTCTTC	CASSEMREANNEQFF
TRBV11-2	TRBD1	TRBJ1-4	.	TGTGCCAGCAGCTTAGACAGGGGGGAAAGTGAAAAACTGTTTTTT	CASSLDRGESEKLFF
TRBV4-1	TRBD1	TRBJ1-2	.	TGCGCCAGCAGCCAAGATGCGACAGGGGTAGGGTATGGCTACACCTTC	CASSQDATGVGYGYTF
TRBV28	.	TRBJ1-5	.	TGTGCCAGCATGGGCCCTATGCGGGCCCAGCCCCAGCATTTT	CASMGPMRAQPQHF
TRBV10-3	.	TRBJ2-5	.	TGTGCCATCAGTGATTCGGACCAAGAGACCCAGTACTTC	CAISDSDQETQYF
TRBV28	TRBD1	TRBJ2-2	.	TGTGCCAGCAGTTTAGGGGACAGGGCGGTTGACACCGGGGAGCTGTTTTTT	CASSLGDRAVDTGELFF
TRBV5-4	TRBD1	TRBJ2-5	once	TGTGCCAGCAGCTTACAGGGGTCCCAAGAGACCCAGTACTTC	CASSLQGSQETQYF
TRBV9	.	TRBJ1-3	.	TGTGCCAGCAGCGTAGCTACGGGTGGAATCTCTGGAAACACCATATATTTT	CASSVATGGISGNTIYF
TRBV5-6	TRBD1	TRBJ1-4	.	TGTGCCAGCAGCCTGGGACAGGGTTTTACTAATGAAAAACTGTTTTTT	CASSLGQGFTNEKLFF
TRBV10-3	TRBD1	TRBJ1-4	.	TGTGCCATCAGTGATAAGGGGGCGGCTGAAACACTGTTTTTT	CAISDKGAAETLFF
TRBV5-1	.	TRBJ1-1	.	TGCGCCAGCAGCGGCGGTGGTGCCCAGAGCGGAACTGAAGCTTTCTTT	CASSGGGAQSGTEAFF
TRBV19	.	TRBJ1-2	.	TGTGCCAGTAGGGTCGGAGAGGGAAACTATGGCTACACCTTC	CASRVGEGNYGYTF
TRBV9	.	TRBJ2-1	.	TGTGCCAGCAGCGTAGGACTAATCAATGAGCAGTTCTTC	CASSVGLINEQFF
TRBV24-1	TRBD1	TRBJ1-4	.	TGTGCCACCTCCGGGACAGGGGTCGAAAAACTGTTTTTT	CATSGTGVEKLFF
TRBV10-2	.	TRBJ2-4	once	TGCGCCAGCAGTGAGTCAGTCAGGGTGGTGGCAAACATTCAGTACTTC	CASSESVRVVANIQYF
TRBV7-8	.	TRBJ2-5	.	TGTGCCAGCAGCGGACGCAGGGTTGGAGAGACCCAGTACTTC	CASSGRRVGETQYF
TRBV28	.	TRBJ1-5	.	TGTGCCAACCGGCCCGCGGGAGAGCGGAATCAGCCCCAGCATTTT	CANRPAGERNQPQHF
TRBV24-1	.	TRBJ2-6	.	TGTGCCACCAGTGACCCACGGGGCTCTGGGGCCAACGTCCTGACTTTC	CATSDPRGSGANVLTF
TRBV28	.	TRBJ2-2	.	TGTGCCAGCAGTTTCCTCAACACCGGGGAGCTGTTTTTT	CASSFLNTGELFF
TRBV19	TRBD2	TRBJ2-1	.	TGTGCCAGTAGTAGTCTAGCGGGAGTTTGGGATGAGCAGTTCTTC	CASSSLAGVWDEQFF
TRBV18	TRBD1	TRBJ1-6	.	TGTGCCAGCTCACGAAGACAGGGGCGAGATAATTCACCCCTCCACTTT	CASSRRQGRDNSPLHF
TRBV5-1	TRBD1	TRBJ2-1	.	TGCGCCAGCAGCCCGATCGCAGGGGGCGATGAGCAGTTCTTC	CASSPIAGGDEQFF
TRBV14	TRBD1	TRBJ2-7	.	TGTGCCAGCAGCCACGCTGGACAGGGGAGGAACTACGAGCAGTACTTC	CASSHAGQGRNYEQYF
TRBV6-5	.	TRBJ1-1	.	TGTGCCAGCAGAGAGACAGGAGACACTGAAGCTTTCTTT	CASRETGDTEAFF
TRBV5-5	.	TRBJ1-1	.	TGTGCCAGCAGCTTGGCCGCGCGGGACGATTCGGCTTTCTTT	CASSLAARDDSAFF
TRBV25-1	TRBD1	TRBJ1-4	.	TGTGCCAGCAGTGGGGACAGGGGTAATGAAAAACTGTTTTTT	CASSGDRGNEKLFF
TRBV7-2	.	TRBJ1-6	.	TGTGCCAGCAGCTTAGGCTCCACAAATTCACCCCTCCACTTT	CASSLGSTNSPLHF
TRBV2	.	TRBJ1-3	.	TGTGCCAGCAGGGAACAGGGTTCTGGAAACACCATATATTTT	CASREQGSGNTIYF
TRBV20-1	.	TRBJ1-1	.	TGCAGTGCTCGGGGGGTGCCTGAAGCTTTCTTT	CSARGVPEAFF
TRBV5-1	.	TRBJ1-4	.	TGCGCCAGCAGCTTGGGTCCGGTTGGCGGGGAAAAACTGTTTTTT	CASSLGPVGGEKLFF
TRBV9	.	TRBJ1-4	.	TGTGCCAGCAGCGTAAATATAGGTCGGGATGAAAAACTGTTTTTT	CASSVNIGRDEKLFF
TRBV6-4	TRBD1	TRBJ2-3	.	TGTGCCAGCAGTGCCCTCCTCGGACAGGGGACGCAGTATTTT	CASSALLGQGTQYF
TRBV7-2	.	TRBJ1-5	.	TGTGCCAGCAGCCCAGCTCAGGGGAATCAGCCCCAGCATTTT	CASSPAQGNQPQHF
TRBV6-2/TRBV6-3	TRBD1	TRBJ1-1	few	TGTGCCAGCAGTTACTCGGGACAGCCTAATGCTTTCTTT	CASSYSGQPNAFF